These T cell receptor beta chains were read from a single sample in a study of T-cell reconstitution after alpha-beta-depleted transplantation in children. From the PCR reads, TCRdb called clonotypes with MiXCR, one entry per CDR3 protein. The sample has 900,000 or so distinct CDR3 sequences, roughly 15% seen once. The source material was PBMCs, mostly from graft donor cells, sampled 360 days after TCRalphabeta/CD19-depleted stem cell transplant. These TCRs come from a male patient aged 10-17 years who had a stem cell transplant for acute lymphoblastic leukemia, so the T cells may come from the graft donor. Both conserved end residues are part of each CDR3. Fields, in order: D gene, J gene, V gene, clone size, CDR3 DNA, CDR3 protein. D genes are given only for firm matches. Clone size appears in some rows only: once, few, many, or a class for an expanded clone.

>TRBD2|TRBJ2-1|TRBV5-1|NA
TGCGCCAGCAGCGTGGTTAGCGGGAGAGGGTACAATGAGCAGTTCTTC
CASSVVSGRGYNEQFF
>NA|TRBJ1-2|TRBV28|NA
TGTGCCAGCAGTATGGAGGGAAACTATGGCTACACCTTC
CASSMEGNYGYTF
>NA|TRBJ1-1|TRBV18|NA
TGTGCCAGCTCACCTGGAGCGGGCACTGAAGCTTTCTTT
CASSPGAGTEAFF
>TRBD1|TRBJ2-3|TRBV7-9|NA
TGTGCCAGCACAGACAGGGGGCATAGGACAGATACGCAGTATTTT
CASTDRGHRTDTQYF
>NA|TRBJ2-1|TRBV5-1|many
TGCGCCAGCAGCCTCGGGGGAGGAGAGAATGAGCAGTTCTTC
CASSLGGGENEQFF
>NA|TRBJ2-1|TRBV29-1|few
TGCAGCGAGGGCAATGAGCAGTTCTTC
CSEGNEQFF
>TRBD2|TRBJ2-3|TRBV9|few
TGTGCCAGCAGCCCCCGGGGGGAGTCTGGCACAGATACGCAGTATTTT
CASSPRGESGTDTQYF
>TRBD1|TRBJ2-7|TRBV5-1|few
TGCGCCAGCAGCTTGGGCGACAGGGGTCCATTCTACGAGCAGTACTTC
CASSLGDRGPFYEQYF
>NA|TRBJ2-7|TRBV4-1|NA
TGCGCCAGCAGCCAAGTGTACTCCTCGCGCAACGAGCAGTACTTC
CASSQVYSSRNEQYF
>NA|TRBJ2-1|TRBV6-5|few
TGTGCCAGCAGTTCCGTACGGCGGAGTTACAATGAGCAGTTCTTC
CASSSVRRSYNEQFF
>NA|TRBJ2-1|TRBV7-2|NA
TGTGCCAGCAGCTTACTAAGGATCAGTGAGCAGTTCTTC
CASSLLRISEQFF
>TRBD2|TRBJ2-1|TRBV7-2|NA
TGTGCCAGCGGGGCGACTAGCGGGAGGGCCCTGGTTCAGTTCTTC
CASGATSGRALVQFF
>TRBD2|TRBJ2-5|TRBV15|few
TGTGCCACCAGCAGTACCGGGACTAGCGGGAGGGAGACCCAGTACTTC
CATSSTGTSGRETQYF
>TRBD2|TRBJ2-7|TRBV29-1|few
TGCAGCGTTGGAGTGACTAGCGGGAGATACGAGCAGTACTTC
CSVGVTSGRYEQYF
>TRBD1|TRBJ2-4|TRBV11-1|NA
TGTGCCAGCAGCCGACAGGGGAAAATTCAGTACTTC
CASSRQGKIQYF
>TRBD1|TRBJ2-1|TRBV7-3|few
TGTGCCAGCAGCCCCTCGGGACAGCCTAATGAGCAGTTCTTC
CASSPSGQPNEQFF
>NA|TRBJ2-7|TRBV15|few
TGTGCCACCAGCAGAGATAGACAGACCCGACTTAAATACTTC
CATSRDRQTRLKYF
>NA|TRBJ2-1|TRBV10-3|NA
TGTGCCATCAGCGAGAGGGGGGGTGAGCAGTTCTTC
CAISERGGEQFF
>TRBD2|TRBJ2-1|TRBV7-7|NA
TGTGCCAGCAGTTCTGTAGCGGGACCCTCCTACAATGAGCAGTTCTTC
CASSSVAGPSYNEQFF
>NA|TRBJ1-1|TRBV5-1|few
TGCGCCAGCAGCTTGGATGGTACGTACCAAGCTTTCTTT
CASSLDGTYQAFF
>TRBD1|TRBJ1-5|TRBV24-1|few
TGTGCCACCAGTGATTCGGACAGGGGCTCGAATCAGCCCCAGCATTTT
CATSDSDRGSNQPQHF
>TRBD2|TRBJ2-1|TRBV10-3|NA
TGTGCCACCGAAGCTGGACTAGTCTCCTACAATGAGCAGTTCTTC
CATEAGLVSYNEQFF
>TRBD1|TRBJ2-1|TRBV7-8|few
TGTGCCAGCAGCTCCTACGGACAGGGGTCCAATGAGCAGTTCTTC
CASSSYGQGSNEQFF
>NA|TRBJ2-7|TRBV9|once
TGTGCCAGCAGCGAGACCCCGTGGGAACCCTACGAGCAGTACTTC
CASSETPWEPYEQYF
>TRBD2|TRBJ2-1|TRBV7-9|NA
TGTGCCAGCAGCAAAAGCGGGGACTCCTTCAATGAGCAGTTCTTC
CASSKSGDSFNEQFF
>TRBD2|TRBJ2-1|TRBV20-1|NA
TGCAGTGCTAGAGGGCGGGAGTCAAGGAATGAGCAGTTCTTC
CSARGRESRNEQFF